Below, one T cell receptor (beta chain) is given with its context. This sample was taken from a study of blood T cell repertoires in COVID-19. The table came from immunoSEQ multiplex PCR; TCRdb's copy has only in-frame clones and leaves some out. The sample carries about 220,000 clones, around 83% recorded once. Trimming removed 0 bases from V and 3 bases from J; junction bases left unmatched: 5. Per the germline V gene, CDR1 is MNHNS and CDR2 is SASEGT. This CDR3 region has 16 residues. The receptor's source is a man between 35 and 55 years old who had recovered from COVID-19. The sequenced sample was peripheral blood. V usage is TRBV6-1 and J usage is TRBJ1-5, with TRBD1 matching 7 bases. For the CDR3, the DNA is TGTGCCAGCAGTGAAGCGGCAGGGGGTCTCAATCAGCCCCAGCATTTT. This translates into CASSEAAGGLNQPQHF.